The 13 T cell receptor beta chains given below trace back to one sample, sequenced in a study of T-cell memory formation after mild COVID-19. TCRdb processed the 5' RACE reads anew with MiXCR; each CDR3 protein has one entry. The sample carries roughly 370,000 distinct CDR3 sequences, roughly 15% recorded once. Sequences were obtained from PBMCs or a T cell subset sorted from them (not recorded which). The receptors derive from a man younger than 35 who had mild COVID-19 (a few samples of this study predate the infection). Cell type and time point are not known.

There are a few counts of this clonotype. The chain couples TRBV7-2 to TRBJ2-5; the match to TRBD2 covers 7 bases. The CDR3 spans 15 residues. Germline CDR1 SGHTA, CDR2 FQGNSA. Germline trimming cut 5 bases from V and 5 bases from J; bases unmatched to any gene: 11. The CDR3 protein is CASSETGGRVETQYF. The CDR3 region has the DNA TGTGCCAGCAGCGAAACGGGGGGTCGGGTTGAGACCCAGTACTTC.

CDR3 sequence (DNA): TGCAGCGTTGGTGGGGGAGGATACTATGGCTACACCTTC. Encoded protein: CSVGGGGYYGYTF. This chain uses TRBV29-1 with TRBJ1-2; D may be TRBD1 (5 bases). Trimming stripped 4 bases from V and 3 bases from J, with 12 bases between. CDR1 is SQVTM and CDR2 is ANQGSEA in the germline V gene. The CDR3 runs to 13 residues.

The CDR3 here is CASSFPWDSPVGYTF. Here the CDR3 DNA reads TGTGCCAGCAGTTTCCCCTGGGACAGCCCAGTAGGCTACACCTTC. This chain joins TRBV28 and TRBJ1-2; 7 positions agree with TRBD1. Germline CDR1 is MDHEN and CDR2 is SYDVKM. With V trimmed by 3 bases and J by 8 bases, 12 bases remained unmatched. This CDR3 is built from 15 residues.

The J gene is TRBJ2-3, the V gene TRBV12-3 or TRBV12-4; D is ambiguous. The length of the CDR3 is 13 residues. V lost 7 bases and J 2 bases, leaving 10 bases between the germline ends. The CDR3 reads CASTLLVTDTQYF. The CDR3 region has the DNA TGTGCCAGCACTCTATTAGTCACAGATACGCAGTATTTT.

The chain is built from TRBV6-1 and TRBJ2-5; 12 bases are shared with TRBD2. J lost 5 bases, V lost 6 bases, and 7 bases had no gene match. Germline V gene sequence: CDR1 MNHNS, CDR2 SASEGT. CDR3 length equals 15 residues. The CDR3 region has the DNA TGTGCCAGCAGCAGACTAGCGGGAGAGGTGGAGACCCAGTACTTC. Translated, it gives CASSRLAGEVETQYF.

The table lists this clonotype with a count of one. The chain has TRBV5-1 and TRBJ1-6; D not resolved. In germline, CDR1 is SGHRS, CDR2 YFSETQ. Trimming left V 3 bases short and J 10 bases short, with 14 bases between. The CDR3 is 14 residues long. In DNA, the CDR3 is TGCGCCAGCAGCTCGGACCTGGTTGGATCACCCCTCCACTTT. As protein: CASSSDLVGSPLHF. The whole variable domain, filled in from reference TRBV5-1 and TRBJ1-6, reads KAGVTQTPRYLIKTRGQQVTLSCSPISGHRSVSWYQQTPGQGLQFLFEYFSETQRNKGNFPGRFSGRQFSNSRSEMNVSTLELGDSALYLCASSSDLVGSPLHFGNGTRLTVT.

This chain joins TRBV14 and TRBJ2-1; D gene unclear. The CDR3 length is 13 residues. V lost 1 base and J 4 bases, leaving 5 bases between the germline ends. Germline V gene lookup returns CDR1 SGHDN and CDR2 FVKESK. CDR3 nucleotides: TGTGCCAGCAGCCAAGCAGAATACAATGAGCAGTTCTTC. This sequence encodes CASSQAEYNEQFF.

J is TRBJ1-1 and V is TRBV12-3 or TRBV12-4, with TRBD1 as a possible D gene (6 bases). V lost 5 bases to trimming and J lost 4 bases, with 20 bases between them. The CDR3 sequence is 16 residues long. In DNA form, the CDR3 reads TGTGCCAGCAGTGTTTACTCACAGGGTCGGGCCACTGAAGCTTTCTTT. This encodes CASSVYSQGRATEAFF.

The table lists this clonotype with a few counts. The chain couples TRBV20-1 to TRBJ2-1; the D is unclear. V lost 1 base to trimming and J lost 3 bases, with 10 bases between them. The CDR3 is 14 residues long. Germline V gene sequence: CDR1 DFQATT, CDR2 SNEGSKA (reference sequence). The CDR3 is CSARVEQGYNEQFF. The CDR3 region has the DNA TGCAGTGCTAGAGTCGAGCAAGGCTACAATGAGCAGTTCTTC.

The chain employs TRBV27 and TRBJ1-5; 8 nucleotides match TRBD1. CDR3 length: 16 amino acids. Germline loops: CDR1 MNHEY, CDR2 SMNVEV (reference sequence). V shed 1 base, J shed 3 bases, and the junction held 5 bases outside the gene matches. In nucleotides, the CDR3 is TGTGCCAGCAGTTTATTGGGGGACAGGATCAATCAGCCCCAGCATTTT. This sequence encodes CASSLLGDRINQPQHF.

This clonotype showed up just a few times. The chain employs TRBV5-1 and TRBJ2-3, with 10 bases identical to TRBD2. Germline CDR1 SGHRS, CDR2 YFSETQ. CDR3 length equals 15 residues. The V and J ends lost 0 bases and 6 bases, in that order; junction bases with no gene match: 4. CDR3 DNA sequence: TGCGCCAGCAGCTTGGTCCTAGCGGGGGTGGATACGCAGTATTTT. Translating it yields CASSLVLAGVDTQYF.

The chain joins TRBV9 to TRBJ1-2; D perhaps matches TRBD1 (5 bases). The ends were cut back, 1 base at V and 9 bases at J, with 16 bases in the middle. Germline values: CDR1 SGDLS, CDR2 YYNGEE. The CDR3 covers 14 residues. As DNA, the CDR3 is TGTGCCAGCAGCGTATTCACAGGAGGGTCTCGCTACACCTTC. Its protein is CASSVFTGGSRYTF. Drawing the rest from reference TRBV9 and TRBJ1-2, the complete variable domain is DSGVTQTPKHLITATGQRVTLRCSPRSGDLSVYWYQQSLDQGLQFLIQYYNGEERAKGNILERFSAQQFPDLHSELNLSSLELGDSALYFCASSVFTGGSRYTFGSGTRLTVV.

The chain has TRBV5-1 and TRBJ2-7; 8 bases line up with TRBD1. The CDR3 runs 13 residues. From germline, CDR1 is SGHRS and CDR2 YFSETQ. J lost 5 bases, V lost 7 bases, and 8 bases had no gene match. The CDR3 reads CASGWTGNDEQYF. The CDR3 region has the DNA TGCGCCAGCGGTTGGACAGGGAACGACGAGCAGTACTTC. The entire variable domain, with the rest obtained from reference TRBV5-1 and TRBJ2-7, is as follows: KAGVTQTPRYLIKTRGQQVTLSCSPISGHRSVSWYQQTPGQGLQFLFEYFSETQRNKGNFPGRFSGRQFSNSRSEMNVSTLELGDSALYLCASGWTGNDEQYFGPGTRLTVT.